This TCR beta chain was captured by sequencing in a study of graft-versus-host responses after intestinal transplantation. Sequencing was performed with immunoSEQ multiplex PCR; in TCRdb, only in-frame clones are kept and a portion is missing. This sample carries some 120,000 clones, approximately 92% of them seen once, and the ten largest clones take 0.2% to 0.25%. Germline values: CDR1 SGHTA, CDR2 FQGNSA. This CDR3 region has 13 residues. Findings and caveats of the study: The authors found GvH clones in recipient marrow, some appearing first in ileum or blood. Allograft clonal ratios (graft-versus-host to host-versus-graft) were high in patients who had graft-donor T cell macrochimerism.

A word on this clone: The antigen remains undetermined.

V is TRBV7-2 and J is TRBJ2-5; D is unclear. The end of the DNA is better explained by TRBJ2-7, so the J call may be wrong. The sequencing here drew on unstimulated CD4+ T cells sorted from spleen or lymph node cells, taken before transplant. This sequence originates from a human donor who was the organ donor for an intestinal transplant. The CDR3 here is CASSLAGWYEQYF. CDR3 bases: TGTGCCAGCAGCTTAGCGGGATGGTACGAGCAGTACTTC.